A selection of T cell receptor beta chains follows, all from one sample in a study of CD4+ T cells in melanoma. Profiled with immunoSEQ multiplex PCR; TCRdb holds only in-frame clones, not every one. The table includes about 140,000 clones, around 90% detected once. Receptor source: a human donor with melanoma. Each CDR3 is given with its conserved first and last residue. D genes are given only for firm matches. Some rows mark clone size as missing; the rest say once, few, many or name a class of expanded clone.

>once|.|TRBJ1-6|TRBV28
TGTGCCAGCAGTTCCTACCGGGGTCACCTCCACTTT
CASSSYRGHLHF
>few|TRBD2|TRBJ2-1|TRBV7-2
TGTGCCAGCAGCTTAACTAGCGGGGGGATCGTCAATGAGCAGTTCTTC
CASSLTSGGIVNEQFF
>.|.|TRBJ2-5|TRBV6-5
TGTGCCAGCAGTTCGGGGGGCACTAAGAAGACCCAGTACTTC
CASSSGGTKKTQYF
>.|.|TRBJ2-5|TRBV5-1
TGCGCCAGCAGCCGGGACACAGCCCAAGAGACCCAGTACTTC
CASSRDTAQETQYF
>.|TRBD1|TRBJ1-4|TRBV12-5
TGTGCTAGTGGCCGTGCAGGGGGGGACGAAAAACTGTTTTTT
CASGRAGGDEKLFF
>.|.|TRBJ1-6|TRBV6-5
TGTGCCAGCAGTTCAGGAACGGCCTATAATTCACCCCTCCACTTT
CASSSGTAYNSPLHF
>.|.|TRBJ1-5|TRBV6-1
TGTGCCAGCAGTGACCACCGCCAGCCCCAGCATTTT
CASSDHRQPQHF
>.|.|TRBJ1-5|TRBV5-5
TGTGCCAGCAGCGCCCACGGACGGACAAACTTAAATCAGCCCCAGCATTTT
CASSAHGRTNLNQPQHF
>.|TRBD1|TRBJ2-7|TRBV5-1
TGCGCCAGCAGCTTGGGGGACAGGGGTCTCAACTACGAGCAGTACTTC
CASSLGDRGLNYEQYF
>.|.|TRBJ1-1|TRBV11-3
TGTGCCACGTTCGGACAGACCTTGAACACTGAAGCTTTCTTT
CATFGQTLNTEAFF
>.|.|TRBJ1-6|TRBV2
TGTGCCAGCGGGTACAGAGTTAATTCACCCCTCCACTTT
CASGYRVNSPLHF
>.|.|TRBJ1-3|TRBV5-4
TGTGCCAGCAGTTCTGACTCTGGAAACACCATATATTTT
CASSSDSGNTIYF
>.|.|TRBJ2-3|TRBV5-1
TGCGCCAGCAGCTTGACCAGGGGACCCACAGATACGCAGTATTTT
CASSLTRGPTDTQYF
>once|.|TRBJ2-5|TRBV7-2
TGTGCCAGCAGCCGCCGGGGCGGGTCGGAGACCCAGTACTTC
CASSRRGGSETQYF
>.|.|TRBJ1-4|TRBV10-2
TGCGCCAGCAGTGACAGCTATAATGAAAAACTGTTTTTT
CASSDSYNEKLFF
>.|TRBD2|TRBJ2-1|TRBV4-2
TGTGCCAGCAGCTCGGGGAGGGGAGGCTACAATGAGCAGTTCTTC
CASSSGRGGYNEQFF
>.|.|TRBJ1-2|TRBV2
TGTGCCAGCAGTGTAGCAGAGAACTATGGCTACACCTTC
CASSVAENYGYTF
>.|.|TRBJ2-3|TRBV7-6
TGTGCCAGCAGCCTGACTAGGGGTGGGGATACGCAGTATTTT
CASSLTRGGDTQYF
>.|TRBD1|TRBJ1-2|TRBV7-2
TGTGCCAGCAGACCAGGACAGGTGGACTACGGCTACACCTTC
CASRPGQVDYGYTF
>.|.|TRBJ1-2|TRBV11-3
TGTGCCAGCAGCAACCGGGATCTAGGCTACACCTTC
CASSNRDLGYTF
>.|TRBD1|TRBJ1-5|TRBV28
TGTGCCAGCAGGAGCGGAAAAGGACAGGATAGCAATCAGCCCCAGCATTTT
CASRSGKGQDSNQPQHF
>.|.|TRBJ1-5|TRBV9
TGTGCCAGCAGCTCCATTTTGGGTCAGCCCCAGCATTTT
CASSSILGQPQHF
>.|.|TRBJ2-1|TRBV14
TGTGCCAGCAGCCAAGATCCGCGGAAAGGTAACTACAATGAGCAGTTCTTC
CASSQDPRKGNYNEQFF
>.|TRBD1|TRBJ1-5|TRBV11-2
TGTGCCAGCAGCTCTCAAACAGGGGGCGGGCAGCCCCAGCATTTT
CASSSQTGGGQPQHF
>.|.|TRBJ2-7|TRBV5-4
TGTGCCAGCAGCTTAGCCCTCAACGAGCAGTACTTC
CASSLALNEQYF
>.|.|TRBJ2-3|TRBV4-1
TGCGCCAGCAGCCAACCCCGGGCGGGGAGCACAGATACGCAGTATTTT
CASSQPRAGSTDTQYF
>.|.|TRBJ2-1|TRBV6-5
TGTGCCAGCGGTAAGGATCGGGGGCCGAATGAGCAGTTCTTC
CASGKDRGPNEQFF
>.|.|TRBJ2-2|TRBV6-6
TGTGCCAGCAGTTACCAAGGAATCGCGAACACCGGGGAGCTGTTTTTT
CASSYQGIANTGELFF
>.|TRBD2|TRBJ2-2|TRBV6-9
TGTGCCAGCAGTGGGGGACTAGCGGGGGTGGAGAACACCGGGGAGCTGTTTTTT
CASSGGLAGVENTGELFF
>.|.|TRBJ2-5|TRBV6-5
TGTGCCAGCAGTTACAACAGGGACGGAGAGACCCAGTACTTC
CASSYNRDGETQYF
>.|.|TRBJ1-1|TRBV18
TGTGCCAGCTCACCAAGGGAGGAGGGGTGGGCTGAAGCTTTCTTT
CASSPREEGWAEAFF
>once|.|TRBJ2-7|TRBV29-1
TGCAGCGGGGGCCGGGACTTCTACGAGCAGTACTTC
CSGGRDFYEQYF
>.|.|TRBJ1-1|TRBV7-9
TGTGCCAGCAGCTTAGTGAGTGTGAACACTGAAGCTTTCTTT
CASSLVSVNTEAFF
>.|.|TRBJ1-2|TRBV19
TGTGCCAGCTCGATCGTTGGACAACCGGCGGGCTACACCTTC
CASSIVGQPAGYTF
>few|.|TRBJ1-2|TRBV5-5
TGTGCCAGCAGCGCAGGGTTCTATGGCTACACCTTC
CASSAGFYGYTF
>once|TRBD1|TRBJ2-1|TRBV5-1
TGCGCCAGCAACGAAGGGGGCGGATACAATGAGCAGTTCTTC
CASNEGGGYNEQFF
>.|.|TRBJ1-5|TRBV19
TGTGCCAGTACCCTACAGGTTGGGTATAGCAATCAGCCCCAGCATTTT
CASTLQVGYSNQPQHF
>.|TRBD1|TRBJ1-1|TRBV6-5
TGTGCCAGCAGTTCACACAGGGGGAGGGGTACTGAAGCTTTCTTT
CASSSHRGRGTEAFF
>.|TRBD1|TRBJ2-7|TRBV5-6
TGTGCCAGCAGCTCGACAGGGCTGAGCTCCTACGAGCAGTACTTC
CASSSTGLSSYEQYF
>.|.|TRBJ1-6|TRBV7-6
TGTGCCAGCAGCTTAGCGGACGGGCCAAATTCACCCCTCCACTTT
CASSLADGPNSPLHF
>.|.|TRBJ1-1|TRBV18
TGTGCCAGCTCACCGGGGACCGGTCTGAACACTGAAGCTTTCTTT
CASSPGTGLNTEAFF
>.|.|TRBJ1-1|TRBV5-1
TGCGCCAGCAGTCGCGGGAGAGACACTGAAGCTTTCTTT
CASSRGRDTEAFF
>.|TRBD1|TRBJ1-2|TRBV13
TGTGCCAGCAGCTTCTCACAGGGGAGAGGCTACACCTTC
CASSFSQGRGYTF
>.|.|TRBJ1-1|TRBV5-1
TGCGCCAGCAGTCGGCTTGGCGTTGACACTGAAGCTTTCTTT
CASSRLGVDTEAFF
>.|.|TRBJ1-2|TRBV7-8
TGTGCCAGCAGCGATGGTTTAGGGACGGTTTATGGCTACACCTTC
CASSDGLGTVYGYTF
>.|.|TRBJ2-4|TRBV30
TGTGCCTGGACGGGGGTGCTAAAAAACATTCAGTACTTC
CAWTGVLKNIQYF
>.|.|TRBJ1-3|TRBV6-5
TGTGCCAGCAGACGCGACCGAAGCTCTGGAAACACCATATATTTT
CASRRDRSSGNTIYF
>.|.|TRBJ1-2|TRBV6-5
TGTGCCAGCAGTTCCGACTCACGGAGGGGAGCGGGCTACACCTTC
CASSSDSRRGAGYTF
>.|.|TRBJ1-6|TRBV11-2
TGTGCCAGCAGCCGAAGGGACATCAGTTCACCCCTCCACTTT
CASSRRDISSPLHF
>.|.|TRBJ2-3|TRBV30
TGTGCCTGGACCAAATCGGGGTTAGATACGCAGTATTTT
CAWTKSGLDTQYF